These T cell receptor beta chains were read from a single sample in a study of cytotoxic CD8 clonotypes in ibrutinib-treated CLL. Sequencing used immunoSEQ multiplex PCR; TCRdb keeps in-frame clones, though not all of them. The data contain some 27,000 clones, roughly 50% of them singletons. The specimen comprised PBMCs, sampled before ibrutinib treatment. The receptors originated from a human donor with chronic lymphocytic leukemia. Each CDR3 is given with its conserved first and last residue. The D gene is left open where the match is weak. Clone size is not always given. Where it is, it says once, few, many or a class for expanded clones.

>TRBV9|.|TRBJ2-1|few
TGTGCCAGCAGCGTAGCCCAGAAGCGCGTCGGTGAGCAGTTCTTC
CASSVAQKRVGEQFF
>TRBV7-2|.|TRBJ1-5|.
TGTGCCAGCAGCCCCCGGGGGGGGCGGCAGCCCCAGCATTTT
CASSPRGGRQPQHF
>TRBV5-6|.|TRBJ2-2|.
TGTGCCAGCAGCTTGATTCCCGTGACCGGGGAGCTGTTTTTT
CASSLIPVTGELFF
>TRBV5-4|.|TRBJ2-2|few
TGTGCCAGCAGCTTCTTCGGGGAGCTGTTTTTT
CASSFFGELFF
>TRBV27|.|TRBJ2-7|few
TGTGCCAGCACCGCCGGGAGCGGCGAGCAGTACTTC
CASTAGSGEQYF
>TRBV7-2|.|TRBJ1-2|.
TGTGCCAGCAGCTTAGAATCGGGTCCTGGCGGCTACACCTTC
CASSLESGPGGYTF
>TRBV9|.|TRBJ2-2|.
TGTGCCAGCAGCCCCCAATCGGCTGGGACGAACACCGGGGAGCTGTTTTTT
CASSPQSAGTNTGELFF
>TRBV6-6|.|TRBJ2-5|.
TGTGCCAGCAGTTACAGCCAGACCCAAGAGACCCAGTACTTC
CASSYSQTQETQYF
>TRBV2|TRBD2|TRBJ2-2|.
TGTGCCAGCAGGGGACTAGCGGGGTTACTGAACACCGGGGAGCTGTTTTTT
CASRGLAGLLNTGELFF
>TRBV15|.|TRBJ1-5|.
TGTGCCACCAGCACCAGGAGAAATCAGCCCCAGCATTTT
CATSTRRNQPQHF
>TRBV11-2|.|TRBJ1-6|few
TGTGCCAGCAGCTCAAGGGGGGACATCTATAATTCACCCCTCCACTTT
CASSSRGDIYNSPLHF
>TRBV5-1|TRBD2|TRBJ2-7|.
TGCGCCAGCAGCTTGGGGCGGGGGGGCCGCAACGAGCAGTACTTC
CASSLGRGGRNEQYF
>TRBV6-4|.|TRBJ2-2|.
TGTGCCAGCAGTGAAGAGGTGAACACCGGGGAGCTGTTTTTT
CASSEEVNTGELFF
>TRBV5-4|TRBD2|TRBJ2-2|.
TGTGCCAGCAGCTTGGCCAGCGGGAGTAGCAGCGGGGAGCTGTTTTTT
CASSLASGSSSGELFF
>TRBV7-9|TRBD1|TRBJ1-2|.
TGTGCCAGCAGCTTGACGGACAGGGAGACAACCTTC
CASSLTDRETTF
>TRBV10-3|TRBD1|TRBJ2-7|.
TGTGCCATCAGTGGGGGACAGGGCCTTACCTACGAGCAGTACTTC
CAISGGQGLTYEQYF
>TRBV2|TRBD1|TRBJ2-4|few
TGTGCCAGCAGGCCCGGGACAGGGAATGTGGCCAAAAACATTCAGTACTTC
CASRPGTGNVAKNIQYF
>TRBV2|.|TRBJ1-4|few
TGTGCCAGCAGTGATCTCTGGATGAAGGAAAAACTGTTTTTT
CASSDLWMKEKLFF
>TRBV5-5|.|TRBJ1-2|.
TGTGCCAGCAGCTGGGACGTGAAAGGCTATGGCTACACCTTC
CASSWDVKGYGYTF
>TRBV9|.|TRBJ2-2|few
TGTGCCAGCAGCGTGGGTGGCAGCCCCGGGGAGCTGTTTTTT
CASSVGGSPGELFF
>TRBV5-4|TRBD2|TRBJ2-1|few
TGTGCCAGCAGCGTGACTAGCGGGACCTACAATGAGCAGTTCTTC
CASSVTSGTYNEQFF
>TRBV11-2|.|TRBJ1-2|once
TGTGCCAGCAGCTTAGATTGGGCAGGGCGTGGCTACACCTTC
CASSLDWAGRGYTF